These T cell receptor beta chains were read from a single sample in a study of blood T cells in healthy people across ages. TCRdb passed the 5' RACE reads through MiXCR, listing each CDR3 protein once. The sample holds over 950,000 distinct CDR3 sequences, 35% to 40% seen once. The sequenced sample consisted of blood. The origin of the receptors is a man between 18 and 35 years old in good health. Each CDR3 is given with its conserved first and last residue. The order of the fields is V gene, J gene, D gene, clone size, CDR3 length, CDR3 protein, CDR3 DNA. D genes are given only for firm matches. Only some rows state a clone size, as once, few, many or a class for expanded clones.

TRBV29-1	TRBJ2-3	TRBD1	NA	14	CSVEVGQGTDTQYF	TGCAGCGTTGAGGTGGGACAGGGCACAGATACGCAGTATTTT
TRBV4-2	TRBJ2-1	TRBD2	few	14	CASSPLGLNNEQFF	TGTGCCAGCAGCCCTTTGGGACTAAACAATGAGCAGTTCTTC
TRBV12-3/TRBV12-4	TRBJ2-4	TRBD1	NA	15	CASSGEGGAWNIQYF	TGTGCCAGCAGTGGCGAAGGGGGCGCGTGGAACATTCAGTACTTC
TRBV29-1	TRBJ1-1	NA	few	13	CSAGGVGYTEAFF	TGCAGCGCTGGAGGAGTGGGGTACACTGAAGCTTTCTTT
TRBV7-9	TRBJ1-4	NA	NA	14	CASSWGSTNEKLFF	TGTGCCAGCAGCTGGGGGTCGACTAATGAAAAACTGTTTTTT
TRBV6-5	TRBJ1-2	TRBD1	few	16	CASSYTATGLHYGYTF	TGTGCCAGCAGTTACACAGCGACAGGGCTACACTATGGCTACACCTTC
TRBV12-3/TRBV12-4	TRBJ2-3	NA	few	13	CASCPGRADTQYF	TGTGCCAGCTGTCCCGGGCGCGCAGATACGCAGTATTTT
TRBV29-1	TRBJ2-2	TRBD1	NA	17	CSVEEGTGVENTGELFF	TGCAGCGTTGAAGAGGGGACAGGGGTTGAGAACACCGGGGAGCTGTTTTTT
TRBV4-3	TRBJ2-1	NA	NA	14	CASSQVKEHNEQFF	TGCGCCAGCAGCCAAGTTAAAGAACACAATGAGCAGTTCTTC
TRBV7-9	TRBJ2-7	NA	NA	14	CASSPEGGASEQYF	TGTGCCAGCAGCCCGGAGGGGGGGGCGAGTGAGCAGTACTTC
TRBV2	TRBJ2-5	TRBD1	few	15	CAIDTGQGAYNEQYF	TGTGCCATAGATACGGGACAGGGGGCTTACAATGAGCAGTACTTC
TRBV15	TRBJ1-6	NA	NA	15	CATSRDRIPNSPLHF	TGTGCCACCAGCAGAGATCGTATACCTAATTCACCCCTCCACTTT
TRBV12-3/TRBV12-4	TRBJ2-3	TRBD2	NA	15	CASSPSGGDIDTQYF	TGTGCCAGCAGCCCTAGCGGGGGGGATATAGATACGCAGTATTTT
TRBV7-2	TRBJ1-2	NA	NA	14	CASNLPTVSSGYTF	TGTGCCAGCAACTTACCAACAGTTTCGTCTGGCTACACCTTC
TRBV3-1	TRBJ1-6	NA	few	14	CASSQSGGNSPLHF	TGTGCCAGCAGCCAATCGGGCGGGAATTCACCCCTCCACTTT
TRBV5-1	TRBJ2-3	NA	NA	16	CASSSSRGRVTDTQYF	TGCGCCAGCAGCTCCTCCCGGGGCAGGGTAACAGATACGCAGTATTTT
TRBV7-2	TRBJ2-1	TRBD1	few	17	CASSHHRGRESYNEQFF	TGTGCCAGCAGTCACCACAGGGGGCGAGAGTCCTACAATGAGCAGTTCTTC
TRBV7-9	TRBJ2-7	TRBD1	NA	15	CASSWDRGNIYEQYF	TGTGCCAGCAGCTGGGACAGGGGGAATATCTACGAGCAGTACTTC
TRBV12-3/TRBV12-4	TRBJ1-2	NA	few	12	CASTSGNYGYTF	TGTGCCAGCACCTCCGGGAACTATGGCTACACCTTC
TRBV20-1	TRBJ2-7	NA	NA	14	CSARDRGRGYEQYF	TGCAGTGCTAGAGATCGGGGCAGGGGCTACGAGCAGTACTTC
TRBV9	TRBJ2-2	NA	NA	10	CASSGRELFF	TGTGCCAGCAGCGGTAGGGAGCTGTTTTTT